This is a list of T cell receptor beta chains from one sample in a study of metastatic and nonmetastatic thyroid tumors. MiXCR reprocessed the PCR reads for TCRdb. This table has tens of thousands of clones, approximately 20% appearing once. Source material: tumor tissue. These receptor sequences come from a female donor with papillary thyroid cancer or a benign thyroid nodule (not recorded which). Some clones in this sample may be carry-over from other donors' samples. The CDR3 runs from the conserved cysteine through the conserved F or W. Each record gives: D gene, J gene, CDR3 length, V gene, clone size, CDR3 DNA, CDR3 protein. A D gene is named only where the DNA matches it firmly. Clone size is stated in some rows and not others, as once, few, many or a class when expanded.

d_call: NA; j_call: TRBJ2-1; cdr3_length: 13; v_call: TRBV7-3; clone_size: many; cdr3_nt: TGTGCCAGCAGCTATTCCGCTAACAATGAGCAGTTCTTC; cdr3_aa: CASSYSANNEQFF
d_call: NA; j_call: TRBJ1-1; cdr3_length: 14; v_call: TRBV20-1; clone_size: many; cdr3_nt: TGCAGTGCTAGAGATCGGAATCCGGACACTGAAGCTTTCTTT; cdr3_aa: CSARDRNPDTEAFF
d_call: NA; j_call: TRBJ2-5; cdr3_length: 12; v_call: TRBV20-1; clone_size: many; cdr3_nt: TGCAGTGCTAGCGGGGCCCAAGAGACCCAGTACTTC; cdr3_aa: CSASGAQETQYF
d_call: NA; j_call: TRBJ1-1; cdr3_length: 15; v_call: TRBV6-1; clone_size: few; cdr3_nt: TGTGCCAGCAGGAGGAAGTGGGATGGATACACTGAAGCTTTCTTT; cdr3_aa: CASRRKWDGYTEAFF
d_call: TRBD2; j_call: TRBJ2-1; cdr3_length: 13; v_call: TRBV20-1; clone_size: many; cdr3_nt: TGCAGTGCAATAAGCGGGGCCGACAATGAGCAGTTCTTC; cdr3_aa: CSAISGADNEQFF
d_call: NA; j_call: TRBJ1-2; cdr3_length: 13; v_call: TRBV19; clone_size: many; cdr3_nt: TGTGCCAGTAGTATTCGGAATAACTATGGCTACACCTTC; cdr3_aa: CASSIRNNYGYTF
d_call: TRBD1; j_call: TRBJ2-7; cdr3_length: 16; v_call: TRBV6-1; clone_size: few; cdr3_nt: TGTGCCAGCAGTAAGACAGGGGGCTGCTTCTCCCACGAGCAGTACTTC; cdr3_aa: CASSKTGGCFSHEQYF
d_call: TRBD1; j_call: TRBJ1-6; cdr3_length: 16; v_call: TRBV28; clone_size: few; cdr3_nt: TGTGCCAGCAAAACAGGGGCTAGCTCCTATAATTCACCCCTCCACTTT; cdr3_aa: CASKTGASSYNSPLHF
d_call: NA; j_call: TRBJ2-7; cdr3_length: 15; v_call: TRBV6-2/TRBV6-3; clone_size: NA; cdr3_nt: TGTTCCAGCAGTTACCCGATGGGGGCTGGCGACGAGCACTACTTC; cdr3_aa: CSSSYPMGAGDEHYF
d_call: NA; j_call: TRBJ1-2; cdr3_length: 12; v_call: TRBV5-4; clone_size: many; cdr3_nt: TGTGCCAGCAGCTCCTGGACACGTGGTCGTACCTTC; cdr3_aa: CASSSWTRGRTF
d_call: TRBD2; j_call: TRBJ2-7; cdr3_length: 16; v_call: TRBV13; clone_size: NA; cdr3_nt: TGTGCCAGCAGCTTCGTGACTAGCGGGAGGTTTTACGAGCAGTACTTC; cdr3_aa: CASSFVTSGRFYEQYF